The TCR beta chain described here comes from a study of brain metastases from non-small cell lung cancer. CDR3 length: 15 amino acids. The germline V gene has CDR1 SGHTA and CDR2 FQGNSA. Data came from immunoSEQ multiplex PCR; TCRdb stores just in-frame clones and leaves some out. The sample yields 4,000 to 4,500 clones, approximately 80% seen once. Points from the study as a whole: T-cell clones appeared expanded in 60% to 75% of brain metastases relative to matched primary tumors. Fewer infiltrating T cells were found in brain metastases than primaries. TCR repertoires overlapped largely between brain metastases and matched primaries.

As regards this clone: Its specificity is unknown. The junction departs from germline at one end; a sequencing error may be responsible.

This TCR was recovered from a donor at least 40 years old with non-small cell lung cancer. Sequencing was done on a sample of primary lung tumor tissue. The rearrangement links TRBV7-2 to TRBJ1-5; no clear D gene. This CDR3 is CVSSLQFGSNQPQHF. The CDR3 bases are TGTGTCAGCAGCCTCCAATTTGGGAGCAATCAGCCCCAGCATTTT.